A selection of T cell receptor beta chains follows, all from one sample in a study of blood T cell repertoires in COVID-19. The table came from immunoSEQ multiplex PCR; TCRdb's copy has only in-frame clones and leaves some out. Of 95,000 to 150,000 clones in the sample, approximately 83% are singletons; the top ten hold approximately 5%. What was sequenced was peripheral blood. These receptors originate from a woman aged 70-85 years with acute or convalescent COVID-19. CDR3s include the opening cysteine and the closing phenylalanine or tryptophan. The order of the fields is J gene, clone size, D gene, V gene, CDR3 protein, CDR3 DNA. A D gene is named only where the DNA matches it firmly. Only part of the rows carry a size: once, few, many, or a class if the clone is expanded.

J: TRBJ2-7
size: NA
D: NA
V: TRBV11-3
CDR3: CASSLAGVESEQYF
DNA: TGTGCCAGCAGCTTAGCCGGAGTCGAAAGCGAGCAGTACTTC

J: TRBJ1-6
size: NA
D: NA
V: TRBV6-5
CDR3: CASRQDSYPYSPLHF
DNA: TGTGCCAGCCGACAGGACTCTTATCCTTATTCACCCCTCCACTTT

J: TRBJ1-1
size: NA
D: NA
V: TRBV11-3
CDR3: CASSPPWGVNTEAFF
DNA: TGTGCCAGCAGTCCCCCGTGGGGCGTGAACACTGAAGCTTTCTTT

J: TRBJ2-7
size: NA
D: NA
V: TRBV7-2
CDR3: CASSSGWGAYEQYF
DNA: TGTGCCAGCAGCTCCGGATGGGGCGCCTACGAGCAGTACTTC

J: TRBJ2-3
size: NA
D: NA
V: TRBV5-1
CDR3: CASSLASVTDTQYF
DNA: TGCGCCAGCAGCTTGGCCTCCGTGACAGATACGCAGTATTTT

J: TRBJ2-7
size: NA
D: NA
V: TRBV3-1/TRBV3-2
CDR3: CASSPLVEGVHEQYF
DNA: TGTGCCAGCAGCCCACTAGTCGAGGGGGTCCACGAGCAGTACTTC

J: TRBJ1-3
size: few
D: NA
V: TRBV30
CDR3: CAWSPLRGGAAGNTIYF
DNA: TGTGCCTGGAGCCCGTTGAGGGGGGGCGCGGCTGGAAACACCATATATTTT

J: TRBJ2-1
size: NA
D: NA
V: TRBV28
CDR3: CASSLGGARNEQFF
DNA: TGTGCCAGCAGTTTAGGGGGGGCTCGGAATGAGCAGTTCTTC

J: TRBJ2-5
size: NA
D: NA
V: TRBV7-2
CDR3: CASTPAGARETQYF
DNA: TGTGCCAGCACCCCGGCGGGGGCTAGGGAGACCCAGTACTTC

J: TRBJ2-3
size: NA
D: TRBD2
V: TRBV3-1/TRBV3-2
CDR3: CASSPREGYWEDTQYF
DNA: TGTGCCAGCAGCCCGCGGGAGGGGTATTGGGAAGATACGCAGTATTTT

J: TRBJ2-5
size: NA
D: NA
V: TRBV7-2
CDR3: CASSLFPSDGTQYF
DNA: TGTGCCAGCAGCTTATTCCCCAGCGACGGGACCCAGTACTTC

J: TRBJ1-3
size: NA
D: NA
V: TRBV5-6
CDR3: CASSTPAFSGNTIYF
DNA: TGTGCCAGCAGCACTCCCGCCTTCTCTGGAAACACCATATATTTT

J: TRBJ1-1
size: NA
D: TRBD1
V: TRBV11-3
CDR3: CASSRQGGTEAFF
DNA: TGTGCCAGCAGTCGACAGGGGGGGACTGAAGCTTTCTTT

J: TRBJ1-2
size: NA
D: NA
V: TRBV3-1/TRBV3-2
CDR3: CASSRNRNYGYTF
DNA: TGTGCCAGCAGCCGGAACAGGAACTATGGCTACACCTTC

J: TRBJ1-4
size: NA
D: TRBD1
V: TRBV4-3
CDR3: CASSQDRGFEKLFF
DNA: TGCGCCAGCAGCCAAGACAGGGGGTTTGAAAAACTGTTTTTT

J: TRBJ1-3
size: NA
D: NA
V: TRBV5-5
CDR3: CASSLSTRRTGPGNTIYF
DNA: TGTGCCAGCAGCTTATCCACGAGGAGGACCGGCCCTGGAAACACCATATATTTT

J: TRBJ2-1
size: NA
D: NA
V: TRBV24-1
CDR3: CATSAIVTGSSNEQFF
DNA: TGTGCCACCAGTGCCATTGTGACGGGGAGTAGCAATGAGCAGTTCTTC

J: TRBJ2-3
size: few
D: NA
V: TRBV5-4
CDR3: CASSLDGVADTQYF
DNA: TGTGCCAGCAGCTTAGACGGGGTGGCGGATACGCAGTATTTT

J: TRBJ1-2
size: NA
D: NA
V: TRBV25-1
CDR3: CASSGNIGQIYGYTF
DNA: TGTGCCAGCAGTGGGAATATTGGACAGATCTATGGCTACACCTTC

J: TRBJ2-5
size: NA
D: TRBD2
V: TRBV2
CDR3: CASRDGGEETQYF
DNA: TGTGCCAGCAGAGATGGGGGGGAAGAGACCCAGTACTTC

J: TRBJ2-4
size: NA
D: TRBD2
V: TRBV6-2/TRBV6-3
CDR3: CASSQPTSGGALAKNIQYF
DNA: TGTGCCAGCAGCCAACCGACTAGCGGGGGGGCACTAGCCAAAAACATTCAGTACTTC

J: TRBJ1-5
size: NA
D: NA
V: TRBV7-8
CDR3: CASSTLTGYGQPQHF
DNA: TGTGCCAGCAGCACCCTAACAGGGTATGGCCAGCCCCAGCATTTT

J: TRBJ1-1
size: once
D: TRBD1
V: TRBV19
CDR3: CASKALSGQLNTEAFF
DNA: TGTGCCAGTAAGGCTCTTTCGGGACAGTTGAACACTGAAGCTTTCTTT

J: TRBJ2-5
size: NA
D: NA
V: TRBV7-2
CDR3: CASSLALGGAETQYF
DNA: TGTGCCAGCAGCTTAGCGTTGGGGGGGGCGGAGACCCAGTACTTC

J: TRBJ1-1
size: few
D: NA
V: TRBV10-2
CDR3: CASSDAGGSMNTEAFF
DNA: TGCGCCAGCAGTGACGCGGGGGGGTCCATGAACACTGAAGCTTTCTTT

J: TRBJ2-2
size: NA
D: TRBD2
V: TRBV15
CDR3: CATSRAGGQAGELFF
DNA: TGTGCCACCAGCAGGGCGGGGGGGCAGGCCGGGGAGCTGTTTTTT

J: TRBJ1-3
size: NA
D: NA
V: TRBV6-5
CDR3: CASSTGLPSGNTIYF
DNA: TGTGCCAGCAGTACAGGCCTTCCCTCTGGAAACACCATATATTTT

J: TRBJ2-6
size: NA
D: NA
V: TRBV5-1
CDR3: CVSSYGLRGSGANVLTF
DNA: TGCGTCAGCAGCTACGGACTAAGGGGCTCTGGGGCCAACGTCCTGACTTTC

J: TRBJ2-5
size: NA
D: NA
V: TRBV19
CDR3: CASSNPPEQETQYF
DNA: TGTGCCAGTAGTAATCCGCCGGAGCAAGAGACCCAGTACTTC

J: TRBJ1-5
size: NA
D: NA
V: TRBV4-3
CDR3: CASSQDGNQPQHF
DNA: TGCGCCAGCAGCCAAGACGGCAATCAGCCCCAGCATTTT

J: TRBJ2-1
size: few
D: TRBD2
V: TRBV5-1
CDR3: CASSLTASGVYNEQFF
DNA: TGCGCCAGCAGCTTGACAGCCAGCGGGGTCTACAATGAGCAGTTCTTC

J: TRBJ1-1
size: NA
D: NA
V: TRBV12-3/TRBV12-4
CDR3: CASREVGTEAFF
DNA: TGTGCCAGCAGAGAGGTGGGCACTGAAGCTTTCTTT

J: TRBJ2-3
size: NA
D: NA
V: TRBV6-5
CDR3: CASSESTDTQYF
DNA: TGTGCCAGCAGCGAGAGCACAGATACGCAGTATTTT

J: TRBJ2-1
size: NA
D: NA
V: TRBV18
CDR3: CASSPGGAEQFF
DNA: TGTGCCAGCTCACCAGGGGGGGCTGAGCAGTTCTTC

J: TRBJ1-2
size: few
D: TRBD1
V: TRBV6-2/TRBV6-3
CDR3: CASSYRTGNGYTF
DNA: TGTGCCAGCAGTTACCGGACAGGGAATGGCTACACCTTC

J: TRBJ2-1
size: NA
D: TRBD1
V: TRBV9
CDR3: CASSVGTGDGEQFF
DNA: TGTGCCAGCAGCGTCGGGACAGGGGATGGTGAGCAGTTCTTC

J: TRBJ1-2
size: NA
D: TRBD1
V: TRBV29-1
CDR3: CSVEDPWTGTYGYTF
DNA: TGCAGCGTTGAAGATCCCTGGACAGGGACCTATGGCTACACCTTC

J: TRBJ1-6
size: NA
D: TRBD1
V: TRBV6-6
CDR3: CASSFGQGGNSPLHF
DNA: TGTGCCAGCAGTTTCGGACAGGGTGGTAATTCACCCCTCCACTTT

J: TRBJ2-3
size: NA
D: TRBD2
V: TRBV2
CDR3: CASSVLRGAPSDTQYF
DNA: TGTGCCAGCAGTGTTCTGCGGGGGGCCCCCTCAGATACGCAGTATTTT